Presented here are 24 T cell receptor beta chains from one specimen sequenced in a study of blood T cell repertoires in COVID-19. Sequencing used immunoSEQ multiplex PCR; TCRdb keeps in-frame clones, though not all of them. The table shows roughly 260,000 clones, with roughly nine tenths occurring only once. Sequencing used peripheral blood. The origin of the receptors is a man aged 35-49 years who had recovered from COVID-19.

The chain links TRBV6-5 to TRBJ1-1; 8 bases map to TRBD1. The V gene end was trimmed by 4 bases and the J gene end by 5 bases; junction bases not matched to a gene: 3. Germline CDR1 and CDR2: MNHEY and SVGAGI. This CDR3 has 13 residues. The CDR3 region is CASSSTGGTEAFF. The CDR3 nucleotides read TGTGCCAGCAGTTCCACAGGGGGGACTGAAGCTTTCTTT.

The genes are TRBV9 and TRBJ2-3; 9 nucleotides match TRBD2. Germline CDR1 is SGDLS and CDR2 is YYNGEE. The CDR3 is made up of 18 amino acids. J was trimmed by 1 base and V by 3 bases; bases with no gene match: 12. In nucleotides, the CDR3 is TGTGCCAGCAGCGCCGGAGGAGGCGGGGGGGCCCGCACAGATACGCAGTATTTT. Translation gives CASSAGGGGGARTDTQYF.

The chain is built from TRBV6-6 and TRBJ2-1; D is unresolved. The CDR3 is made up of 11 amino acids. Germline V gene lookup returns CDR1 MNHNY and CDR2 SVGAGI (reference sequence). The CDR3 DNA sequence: TGTGCAGCCACTCGGTGTAATGAGCAGTTCTTC. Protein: CAATRCNEQFF.

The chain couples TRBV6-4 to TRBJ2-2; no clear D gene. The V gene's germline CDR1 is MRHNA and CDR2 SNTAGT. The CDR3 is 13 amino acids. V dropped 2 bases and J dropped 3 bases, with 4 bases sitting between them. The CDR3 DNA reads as TGTGCCAGCAGTGACGCAGACACCGGGGAGCTGTTTTTT. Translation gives CASSDADTGELFF.

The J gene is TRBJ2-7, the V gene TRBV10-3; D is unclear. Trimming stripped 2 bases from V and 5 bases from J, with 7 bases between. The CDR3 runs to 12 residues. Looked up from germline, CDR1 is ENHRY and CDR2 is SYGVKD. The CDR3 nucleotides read TGTGCCATCAGTGAGGCCTACCACGAGCAGTACTTC. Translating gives CAISEAYHEQYF.

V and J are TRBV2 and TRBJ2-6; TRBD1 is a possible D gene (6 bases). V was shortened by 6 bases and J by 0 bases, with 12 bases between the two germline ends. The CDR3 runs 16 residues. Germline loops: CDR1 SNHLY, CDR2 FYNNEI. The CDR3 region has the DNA TGTGCCAGCAGCGCAGGACAGATCTCTGGGGCCAACGTCCTGACTTTC. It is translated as CASSAGQISGANVLTF.

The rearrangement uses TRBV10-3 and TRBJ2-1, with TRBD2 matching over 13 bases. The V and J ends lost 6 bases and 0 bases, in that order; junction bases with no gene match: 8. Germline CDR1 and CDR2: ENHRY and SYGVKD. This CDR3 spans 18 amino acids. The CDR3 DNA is TGTGCCATCAGGACTAGCGGGAGGCCCGCCAGCTCCTACAATGAGCAGTTCTTC. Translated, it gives CAIRTSGRPASSYNEQFF.

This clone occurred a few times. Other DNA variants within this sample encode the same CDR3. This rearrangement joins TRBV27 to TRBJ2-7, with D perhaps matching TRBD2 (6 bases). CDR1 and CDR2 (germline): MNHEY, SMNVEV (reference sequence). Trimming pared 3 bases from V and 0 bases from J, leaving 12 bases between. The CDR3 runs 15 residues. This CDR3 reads CASSLGQGGSYEQYF. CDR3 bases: TGTGCCAGCAGTTTGGGGCAGGGAGGCTCCTACGAGCAGTACTTC.

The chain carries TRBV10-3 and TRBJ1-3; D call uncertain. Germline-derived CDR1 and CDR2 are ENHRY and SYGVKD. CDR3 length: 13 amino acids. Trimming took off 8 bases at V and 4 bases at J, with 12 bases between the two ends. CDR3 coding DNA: TGTGCCATCGGGGAGGATAACGGAAACACCATATATTTT. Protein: CAIGEDNGNTIYF.

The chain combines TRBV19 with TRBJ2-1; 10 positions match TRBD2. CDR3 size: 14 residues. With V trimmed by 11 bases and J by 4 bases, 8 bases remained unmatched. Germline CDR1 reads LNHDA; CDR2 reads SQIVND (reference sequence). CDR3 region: CAVKVAGGYNEQFF. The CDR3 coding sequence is TGTGCCGTCAAGGTAGCGGGAGGATACAATGAGCAGTTCTTC.

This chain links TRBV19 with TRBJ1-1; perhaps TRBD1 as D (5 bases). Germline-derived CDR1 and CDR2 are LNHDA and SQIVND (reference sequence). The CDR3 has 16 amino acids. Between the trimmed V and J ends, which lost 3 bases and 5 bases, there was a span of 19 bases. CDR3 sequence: CASSIPQGRVRTEAFF. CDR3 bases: TGTGCCAGTAGTATTCCCCAGGGCCGGGTTAGGACTGAAGCTTTCTTT.

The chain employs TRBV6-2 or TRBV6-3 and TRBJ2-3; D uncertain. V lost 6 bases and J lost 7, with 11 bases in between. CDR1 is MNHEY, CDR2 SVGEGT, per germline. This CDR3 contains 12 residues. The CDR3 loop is CASSPTENTQYF. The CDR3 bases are TGTGCCAGCAGCCCAACAGAAAATACGCAGTATTTT.

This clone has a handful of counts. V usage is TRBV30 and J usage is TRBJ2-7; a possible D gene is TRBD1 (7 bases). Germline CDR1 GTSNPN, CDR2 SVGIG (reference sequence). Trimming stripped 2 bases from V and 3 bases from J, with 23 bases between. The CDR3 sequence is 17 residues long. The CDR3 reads CAWSPLLSAGQSYEQYF. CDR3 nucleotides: TGTGCCTGGAGTCCCCTCCTGTCGGCGGGACAGAGCTACGAGCAGTACTTC.

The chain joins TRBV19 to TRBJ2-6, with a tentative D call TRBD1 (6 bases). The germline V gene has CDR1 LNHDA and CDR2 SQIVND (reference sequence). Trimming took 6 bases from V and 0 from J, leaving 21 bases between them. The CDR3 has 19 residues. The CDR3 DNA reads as TGTGCCAGTAGGACAGGCCTCATCGCTCCCATCTCTGGGGCCAACGTCCTGACTTTC. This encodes CASRTGLIAPISGANVLTF.

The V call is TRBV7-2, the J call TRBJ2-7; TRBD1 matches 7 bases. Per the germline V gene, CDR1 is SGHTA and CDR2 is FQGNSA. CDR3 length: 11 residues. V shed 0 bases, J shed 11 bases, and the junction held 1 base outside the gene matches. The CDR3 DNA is TGTGCCAGCAGCTTAGCAGGGACAGAGTACTTC. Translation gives CASSLAGTEYF.

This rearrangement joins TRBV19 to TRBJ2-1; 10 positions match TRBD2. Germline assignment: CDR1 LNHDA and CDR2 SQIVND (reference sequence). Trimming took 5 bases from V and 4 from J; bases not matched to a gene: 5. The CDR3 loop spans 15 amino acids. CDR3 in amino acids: CASSETSGEYNEQFF. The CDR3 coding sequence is TGTGCCAGTAGTGAAACTAGCGGGGAATACAATGAGCAGTTCTTC.

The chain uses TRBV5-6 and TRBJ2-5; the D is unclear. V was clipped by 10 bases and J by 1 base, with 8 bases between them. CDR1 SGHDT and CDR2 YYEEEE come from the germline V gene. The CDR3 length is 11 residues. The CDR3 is CAAASQETQYF. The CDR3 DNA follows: TGTGCCGCGGCTAGCCAAGAGACCCAGTACTTC.

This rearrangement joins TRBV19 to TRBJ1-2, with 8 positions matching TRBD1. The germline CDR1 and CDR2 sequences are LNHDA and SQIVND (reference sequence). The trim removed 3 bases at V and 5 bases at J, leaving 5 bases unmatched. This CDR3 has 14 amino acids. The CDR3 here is CASSIGTGYYGYTF. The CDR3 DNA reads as TGTGCCAGTAGTATTGGGACAGGCTATTATGGCTACACCTTC.

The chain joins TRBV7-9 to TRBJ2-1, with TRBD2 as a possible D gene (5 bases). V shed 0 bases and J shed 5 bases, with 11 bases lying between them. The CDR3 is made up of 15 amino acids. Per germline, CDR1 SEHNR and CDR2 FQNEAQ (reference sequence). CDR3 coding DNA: TGTGCCAGCAGCTTAGCGCCCAGCGGAAACAATGAGCAGTTCTTC. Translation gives CASSLAPSGNNEQFF.

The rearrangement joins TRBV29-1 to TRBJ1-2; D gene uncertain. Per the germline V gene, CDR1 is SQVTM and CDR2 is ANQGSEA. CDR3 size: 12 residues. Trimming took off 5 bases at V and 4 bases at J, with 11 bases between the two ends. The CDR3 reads CSVRASSYGYTF. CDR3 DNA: TGCAGCGTTCGTGCGTCGTCCTATGGCTACACCTTC.

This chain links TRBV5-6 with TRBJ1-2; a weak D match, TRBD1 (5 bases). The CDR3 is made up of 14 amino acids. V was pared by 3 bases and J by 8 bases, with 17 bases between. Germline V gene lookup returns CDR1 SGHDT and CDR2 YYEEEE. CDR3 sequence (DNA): TGTGCCAGCAGCTCAACCCTCAGGGTGTGGGGCTACACCTTC. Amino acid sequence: CASSSTLRVWGYTF.

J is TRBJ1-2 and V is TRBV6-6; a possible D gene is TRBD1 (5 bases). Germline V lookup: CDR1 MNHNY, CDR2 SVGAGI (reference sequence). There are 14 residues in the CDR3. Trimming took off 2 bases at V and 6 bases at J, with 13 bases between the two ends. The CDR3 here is CASSYVGEVNGYTF. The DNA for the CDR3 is TGTGCCAGCAGTTACGTGGGGGAGGTTAATGGCTACACCTTC.

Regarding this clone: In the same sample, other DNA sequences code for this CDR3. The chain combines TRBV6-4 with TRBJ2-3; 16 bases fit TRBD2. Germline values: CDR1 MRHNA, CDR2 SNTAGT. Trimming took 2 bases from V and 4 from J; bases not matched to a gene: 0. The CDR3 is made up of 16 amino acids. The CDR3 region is CASSDGTSGGADTQYF. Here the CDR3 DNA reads TGTGCCAGCAGTGACGGGACTAGCGGGGGGGCAGATACGCAGTATTTT.

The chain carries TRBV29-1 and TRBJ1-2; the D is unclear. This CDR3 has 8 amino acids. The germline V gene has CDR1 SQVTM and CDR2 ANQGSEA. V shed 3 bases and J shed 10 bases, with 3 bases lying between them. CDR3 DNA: TGCAGCGTTGACGTCTACACCTTC. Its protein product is CSVDVYTF.